Presented here are 14 T cell receptor beta chains from one specimen sequenced in a study of long-term antiretroviral therapy in people with HIV. Samples were assayed with immunoSEQ v3.0 at survey level. Data came from immunoSEQ multiplex PCR; TCRdb stores just in-frame clones and leaves some out. The table includes 20,000 to 25,000 clones, more than 75% detected once. The input for sequencing was unsorted PBMCs, taken 0.2 years before starting antiretroviral therapy. All receptors derive from a man between 18 and 29 years old with HIV.

V gene TRBV19 combines with J gene TRBJ1-1, with D hard to call. Germline CDR1 is LNHDA and CDR2 is SQIVND (reference sequence). Trimming stripped 5 bases from V and 1 base from J, with 17 bases between. This CDR3 region has 16 residues. The CDR3 sequence: CASSPYRHQENTEAFF. The CDR3 DNA reads TGTGCCAGTAGTCCATATCGTCACCAGGAGAACACTGAAGCTTTCTTT.

The chain joins TRBV29-1 to TRBJ1-1, with D possibly TRBD1 on 6 matching bases. The germline gives CDR1 SQVTM, CDR2 ANQGSEA. V was shortened by 3 bases and J by 0 bases, with 8 bases between the two germline ends. The CDR3 length is 13 residues. The CDR3 sequence: CSVEGQLNTEAFF. DNA for the CDR3: TGCAGCGTTGAGGGACAACTGAACACTGAAGCTTTCTTT.

The chain employs TRBV29-1 and TRBJ2-3, with 12 bases lining up with TRBD2. The CDR3 sequence is 16 residues long. The V segment lost 5 bases and the J segment 1 base; nucleotides outside the gene matches: 7. CDR1 SQVTM and CDR2 ANQGSEA come from the germline V gene. CDR3 DNA sequence: TGCAGCGTTCACCAAGGACTAGCGGGGCGCACAGATACGCAGTATTTT. Translation gives CSVHQGLAGRTDTQYF.

V usage is TRBV6-1 and J usage is TRBJ2-7; the match to TRBD2 covers 12 bases. Germline V gives CDR1 MNHNS, CDR2 SASEGT. This CDR3 has 16 amino acids. V lost 4 bases, J lost 0 bases, and 4 bases stayed unmatched. As DNA, the CDR3 is TGTGCCAGCAGTGCGGGACTAGCGGGTAGCTCCTACGAGCAGTACTTC. It codes for CASSAGLAGSSYEQYF.

This sequence joins TRBV9 and TRBJ1-6; 9 positions agree with TRBD1. The V gene end was trimmed by 4 bases and the J gene end by 13 bases; junction bases not matched to a gene: 6. The germline V gene has CDR1 SGDLS and CDR2 YYNGEE. This CDR3 region has 13 residues. The CDR3 reads CASSPGQGSPLHF. CDR3 in DNA: TGTGCCAGCAGCCCCGGACAGGGGTCCCCCCTCCACTTT. Full variable domain (missing parts from reference TRBV9 and TRBJ1-6): DSGVTQTPKHLITATGQRVTLRCSPRSGDLSVYWYQQSLDQGLQFLIQYYNGEERAKGNILERFSAQQFPDLHSELNLSSLELGDSALYFCASSPGQGSPLHFGNGTRLTVT.

The V and J genes are TRBV6-6 and TRBJ2-1; D perhaps matches TRBD1 (5 bases). V lost 6 bases, J lost 4 bases, and 13 bases lay in between. The CDR3 runs 14 residues. Germline-derived CDR1 and CDR2 are MNHNY and SVGAGI (reference sequence). The CDR3 loop is CASSLDDSYNEQFF. The CDR3 DNA reads as TGTGCCAGCAGCCTCGATGACAGTTACAATGAGCAGTTCTTC.

The V gene is TRBV10-3, the J gene TRBJ2-7; 8 bases map to TRBD1. Germline V lookup: CDR1 ENHRY, CDR2 SYGVKD. The CDR3 is 13 residues long. V lost 9 bases and J lost 4; bases outside the gene matches: 8. The DNA of the CDR3 is TGTGCCATACTGGACAGGGCGGGGTACGAGCAGTACTTC. Translation: CAILDRAGYEQYF.

The V and J genes are TRBV10-3 and TRBJ1-3; 10 bases match TRBD1. J was trimmed by 9 bases and V by 3 bases; bases with no gene match: 11. The CDR3 is made up of 16 amino acids. In germline, CDR1 is ENHRY, CDR2 SYGVKD. CDR3 sequence: CAISEYHGTGVVTIYF. Here the CDR3 DNA reads TGTGCCATCAGTGAATATCATGGGACAGGGGTAGTCACCATATATTTT.

The J gene is TRBJ2-7, the V gene TRBV5-6; 8 bases are a match to TRBD2. CDR1 SGHDT and CDR2 YYEEEE come from the germline V gene. J gave up 7 bases and V 3 bases, and 3 bases lay outside the gene matches. This CDR3 comprises 12 residues. The CDR3 here is CASSSGGGEQYF. CDR3 DNA: TGTGCCAGCAGCTCGGGGGGGGGAGAGCAGTACTTC.

V and J are TRBV18 and TRBJ1-1, with D possibly TRBD1 on 6 matching bases. Trimming cost V 6 bases and J 1 base, with 18 bases left between them. The germline V gene has CDR1 KGHSH and CDR2 LQKENI. The CDR3 consists of 16 residues. The CDR3 spells CASSRNPQGGNTEAFF. The CDR3 coding sequence is TGTGCCAGCTCGCGGAACCCACAGGGCGGGAACACTGAAGCTTTCTTT.

The CDR3: CASSSNTRGGSYNEQFF. CDR3 in DNA: TGTGCCAGCAGTTCTAATACTCGGGGGGGCTCCTACAATGAGCAGTTCTTC. The chain combines TRBV28 with TRBJ2-1, with 8 bases that match TRBD2. Germline lookup yields CDR1 MDHEN and CDR2 SYDVKM. There are 17 residues in the CDR3. With V trimmed by 4 bases and J by 0 bases, 8 bases remained unmatched.

The chain recombines TRBV7-9 with TRBJ2-1, with 8 bases identical to TRBD1. V was pared by 2 bases and J by 5 bases, with 5 bases of the junction left unmatched. This CDR3 is built from 15 residues. Germline CDR1 and CDR2: SEHNR and FQNEAQ (reference sequence). The CDR3 protein is CASSLLQGENNEQFF. For the CDR3, the DNA is TGTGCCAGCAGCTTATTACAGGGGGAGAACAATGAGCAGTTCTTC.

V and J are TRBV27 and TRBJ2-7; D uncertain. The germline V gene has CDR1 MNHEY and CDR2 SMNVEV (reference sequence). The V gene lost 6 bases and the J gene lost 0 bases, with 9 bases spanning the gap. The CDR3 length is 13 residues. Here the CDR3 DNA reads TGTGCCAGCAGCTGGCGAGGCTCCTACGAGCAGTACTTC. Protein: CASSWRGSYEQYF.

The rearrangement links TRBV30 to TRBJ1-2; no clear D gene. The V and J ends lost 0 bases and 3 bases respectively, with 11 bases between them. Looked up from germline, CDR1 is GTSNPN and CDR2 is SVGIG (reference sequence). The CDR3 is made up of 14 amino acids. Here the CDR3 reads CAWSVLGAYYGYTF. Written as DNA, the CDR3 is TGTGCCTGGAGTGTACTGGGCGCCTACTATGGCTACACCTTC.